This T cell receptor (beta chain) originates from a study of tumor-infiltrating lymphocytes in glioblastoma multiforme. TCR beta libraries were built from RNA through three nested multiplex PCR rounds using modified ARM-PCR. Unique molecular identifiers were not described for the libraries. Each CDR3 protein gets one entry after TCRdb re-called the multiplex PCR reads with MiXCR. The sample includes 9,300 or so distinct CDR3 sequences, around three quarters seen only once; the top ten take around 76%. Per the germline V gene, CDR1 is SGHAT and CDR2 is FQNNGV. V was shortened by 7 bases and J by 5 bases, with 17 bases between the two germline ends. The CDR3 is made up of 14 amino acids. The study, taken as a whole, reports: T cells were not sorted into functional subsets. Only one glioblastoma patient had TCR and mutation analysis.

The table lists this clonotype with a few counts. The antigen is not known. V usage is TRBV11-2 and J usage is TRBJ2-5, with D uncertain. This clonotype was obtained from a male donor with glioblastoma. What was sequenced was brain tumor tissue. The CDR3 DNA is TGTGCCAGCACCTCCTCGGTCGGGCGGGAGACCCAGTACTTC. Protein sequence: CASTSSVGRETQYF.